The entry below gives a single T cell receptor beta chain sequence along with its context. Per the original data handling: By means of reference gene primer amplification, nucleated cell counts were estimated. Clones were read by immunoSEQ multiplex PCR, and TCRdb kept only the in-frame ones, dropping some. From that table come the V and J calls and clone size; the DNA was used to work out D and trimming. Of approximately 240,000 clones in the sample, 92% are singletons; the top ten hold 0.8% to 0.95%. The data stem from a study of blood T cell repertoires in COVID-19. At the level of the study: There were acute and convalescent COVID-19 samples, and they came from the United States, Italy and Spain. Sample material is recorded as cDNA or gDNA derived from T cells, B-cell-depleted T cells, or PBMCs.

Seattle-derived patients entered the study during active infection and were followed longitudinally. V was cut by 0 bases and J by 1 base, with 9 bases left in between. Germline V CDR1 and CDR2: SGHKS, YYEKEE (reference sequence). The CDR3 consists of 15 residues. Specimen: peripheral blood. This chain joins TRBV5-5 and TRBJ2-3, with D uncertain. The source is a man aged 25 to 45 with COVID-19, enrolled during active disease. The CDR3 region is CASSLGPQGTDTQYF. Written as DNA, the CDR3 is TGTGCCAGCAGCTTGGGTCCCCAGGGCACAGATACGCAGTATTTT.